The 29 T cell receptor beta chains in this list originate from one sample, sequenced in a study of T cell responses to AZD1222 COVID-19 vaccine. Profiling relied on immunoSEQ multiplex PCR, and the TCRdb table lists in-frame clones only, not all of them. The sample carries approximately 150,000 clones, roughly 87% recorded once. The sequencing used peripheral blood, collected 28 days after the second AZD1222 dose. These receptors came from an adult who received the AZD1222 COVID-19 vaccine.

This chain joins TRBV6-2 or TRBV6-3 and TRBJ2-5; D tentatively reads TRBD1 or TRBD2 (6 bases each). The V end was cut by 6 bases, the J end by 2 bases, with 13 bases between. Germline V gene sequence: CDR1 MNHEY, CDR2 SVGEGT. The CDR3 is made up of 14 amino acids. The CDR3 region has the DNA TGTGCCAGCAGCTCGGGGGCTGAGCAAGAGACCCAGTACTTC. It specifies CASSSGAEQETQYF.

This rearrangement joins TRBV28 to TRBJ1-4; the D gene is possibly TRBD1 (5 bases). The germline V gene has CDR1 MDHEN and CDR2 SYDVKM. The CDR3 is 16 residues long. Deletions cut 2 bases from V and 8 bases from J, with 18 bases between. The CDR3 sequence: CASSLGGLVGTEKLFF. Here the CDR3 DNA reads TGTGCCAGCAGTTTAGGGGGACTGGTGGGGACGGAAAAACTGTTTTTT.

V usage is TRBV6-1 and J usage is TRBJ2-7, with 9 positions matching TRBD2. The CDR3 is 14 residues long. From germline, CDR1 is MNHNS and CDR2 SASEGT. Trimming cost V 1 base and J 6 bases; bases outside gene matches: 4. CDR3 sequence: CASSEGGRAAEQYF. The CDR3 DNA sequence: TGTGCCAGCAGTGAAGGCGGGAGGGCCGCCGAGCAGTACTTC.

The genes are TRBV7-2 and TRBJ1-2; D perhaps matches TRBD1 (6 bases). CDR3 length: 14 residues. V lost 1 base, J lost 1 base, and 7 bases lay in between. Germline lookup yields CDR1 SGHTA and CDR2 FQGNSA. CDR3 nucleotides: TGTGCCAGCAGCTTAGACAGGGTTAACTATGGCTACACCTTC. Its protein product is CASSLDRVNYGYTF. The full variable domain, completed using reference TRBV7-2 and TRBJ1-2, is GAGVSQSPSNKVTEKGKDVELRCDPISGHTALYWYRQSLGQGLEFLIYFQGNSAPDKSGLPSDRFSAERTGGSVSTLTIQRTQQEDSAVYLCASSLDRVNYGYTFGSGTRLTVV.

This chain connects TRBV4-3 to TRBJ2-1; no definite D call. This CDR3 has 16 amino acids. V was pared by 4 bases and J by 4 bases, with 17 bases between. Germline-derived CDR1 and CDR2 are LGHNA and YSLEER. The CDR3 protein is CASSRDSFRLYNEQFF. CDR3 coding DNA: TGCGCCAGCAGCCGGGATTCGTTTCGTCTTTACAATGAGCAGTTCTTC.

The rearrangement uses TRBV5-1 and TRBJ2-2, with 16 bases identical to TRBD2. This CDR3 is 17 amino acids long. The germline gives CDR1 SGHRS, CDR2 YFSETQ. With V trimmed by 3 bases and J by 4 bases, 3 bases remained unmatched. Written as DNA, the CDR3 is TGCGCCAGCAGCTCGGGACTAGCGGGAGGGTCCACCGGGGAGCTGTTTTTT. Translated, it gives CASSSGLAGGSTGELFF. Drawing the rest from reference TRBV5-1 and TRBJ2-2, the complete variable domain is KAGVTQTPRYLIKTRGQQVTLSCSPISGHRSVSWYQQTPGQGLQFLFEYFSETQRNKGNFPGRFSGRQFSNSRSEMNVSTLELGDSALYLCASSSGLAGGSTGELFFGEGSRLTVL.

This rearrangement joins TRBV7-8 to TRBJ2-1; 7 bases match TRBD2. The CDR3 sequence is 13 residues long. The V and J ends lost 5 bases and 5 bases, in that order; junction bases with no gene match: 3. Germline-derived CDR1 and CDR2 are SGHVS and FQNEAQ. CDR3 loop: CASSAGTNNEQFF. The CDR3 coding sequence is TGTGCCAGCAGCGCCGGGACTAACAATGAGCAGTTCTTC. The full variable domain, rest sourced from reference TRBV7-8 and TRBJ2-1, is GAGVSQSPRYKVAKRGQDVALRCDPISGHVSLFWYQQALGQGPEFLTYFQNEAQLDKSGLPSDRFFAERPEGSVSTLKIQRTQQEDSAVYLCASSAGTNNEQFFGPGTRLTVL.

The chain employs TRBV11-2 and TRBJ2-7, with D perhaps matching TRBD1 (6 bases). Germline loops: CDR1 SGHAT, CDR2 FQNNGV. V lost 5 bases and J lost 3, with 14 bases in between. CDR3 length: 14 residues. The CDR3 spells CASSDRDTDYEQYF. CDR3 coding DNA: TGTGCCAGCAGCGACCGGGACACAGACTACGAGCAGTACTTC. Looking up the rest from reference TRBV11-2 and TRBJ2-7 gives the full variable domain: EAGVAQSPRYKIIEKRQSVAFWCNPISGHATLYWYQQILGQGPKLLIQFQNNGVVDDSQLPKDRFSAERLKGVDSTLKIQPAKLEDSAVYLCASSDRDTDYEQYFGPGTRLTVT.

V gene TRBV11-2 combines with J gene TRBJ1-3; D gene unclear. The CDR3 runs to 16 residues. Germline CDR1 and CDR2: SGHAT and FQNNGV. Trimming stripped 3 bases from V and 4 bases from J, with 16 bases between. In DNA form, the CDR3 reads TGTGCCAGCAGCTTCGGTCCGCTCCCGATCGGAAACACCATATATTTT. It translates to CASSFGPLPIGNTIYF.

The chain has TRBV27 and TRBJ2-7, with unresolved D. The germline V and J ends were trimmed by 9 bases and 0 bases, with 9 bases remaining between them. Germline V gives CDR1 MNHEY, CDR2 SMNVEV (reference sequence). The CDR3 spans 12 residues. The CDR3 nucleotides are TGTGCCAGTGGATGGGGCTCCTACGAGCAGTACTTC. The encoded protein is CASGWGSYEQYF.

The chain recombines TRBV28 with TRBJ1-5, with D tentatively TRBD1 (5 bases). The CDR3 runs 15 residues. CDR1 and CDR2 from the germline V gene are MDHEN and SYDVKM. With 10 bases removed from V and 0 bases from J, the gap between germline ends came to 16 bases. This CDR3 reads CATETREYSNQPQHF. The CDR3 DNA is TGTGCCACTGAGACCAGGGAATATAGCAATCAGCCCCAGCATTTT.

This clone was observed a single time. The chain combines TRBV7-9 with TRBJ2-1; D gene unclear. V lost 0 bases and J 2 bases, leaving 8 bases between the germline ends. The germline V gene has CDR1 SEHNR and CDR2 FQNEAQ (reference sequence). The CDR3 is made up of 15 amino acids. The CDR3 nucleotides read TGTGCCAGCAGCTTAGCTATGTCAACCTACAATGAGCAGTTCTTC. Protein product: CASSLAMSTYNEQFF.

The rearrangement uses TRBV27 and TRBJ1-2; no definite D call. The germline gives CDR1 MNHEY, CDR2 SMNVEV (reference sequence). CDR3 length: 16 amino acids. V lost 4 bases and J lost 4, with 19 bases in between. CDR3 nucleotides: TGTGCCAGCAGTTCCTTAACGGAAGCGGGATCCTATGGCTACACCTTC. Its translation: CASSSLTEAGSYGYTF.

The CDR3 DNA follows: TGTGCCAGCAGCTTAATCGGGGGGGTCAGGGAGCAGTACTTC. Translated, it gives CASSLIGGVREQYF. The V gene is TRBV7-9, the J gene TRBJ2-7; 8 bases agree with TRBD2. With V trimmed by 2 bases and J by 7 bases, 7 bases remained unmatched. Germline V gene data show CDR1 as SEHNR and CDR2 as FQNEAQ (reference sequence). The CDR3 is 14 residues long.

The chain uses TRBV10-3 and TRBJ2-2; D not certain. Germline loops: CDR1 ENHRY, CDR2 SYGVKD. The CDR3 is 12 amino acids. Trimming stripped 6 bases from V and 7 bases from J, with 9 bases between. In nucleotides, the CDR3 is TGTGCCATCAGAAGATCGGACGGGGAGCTGTTTTTT. Its protein is CAIRRSDGELFF.

J is TRBJ1-5 and V is TRBV6-6; D might be TRBD1 (6 bases). V was trimmed by 5 bases and J by 2 bases, leaving 19 bases between them. Looked up from germline, CDR1 is MNHNY and CDR2 is SVGAGI (reference sequence). This CDR3 has 17 residues. CDR3 sequence (DNA): TGTGCCAGCAGTCGCGGACAGTTGGGTCAGGGCAATCAGCCCCAGCATTTT. Residues: CASSRGQLGQGNQPQHF.

The J gene is TRBJ1-2, the V gene TRBV20-1, with D unclear. Germline V lookup: CDR1 DFQATT, CDR2 SNEGSKA (reference sequence). The CDR3 extends over 11 amino acids. Deletions cut 6 bases from V and 8 bases from J, with 13 bases between. CDR3 DNA: TGCAGTGCACACCTCGACTGGGGCTACACCTTC. Translation: CSAHLDWGYTF.

The genes are TRBV30 and TRBJ1-3; 9 nucleotides align to TRBD1. Germline-derived CDR1 and CDR2 are GTSNPN and SVGIG (reference sequence). The V and J ends lost 2 bases and 4 bases, in that order; junction bases with no gene match: 6. This CDR3 comprises 15 residues. CDR3 sequence (DNA): TGTGCCTGGAGTCCCGGACAGGGGAAGGGAAACACCATATATTTT. This translates into CAWSPGQGKGNTIYF.

The chain combines TRBV7-9 with TRBJ1-3; no reliable D call. There are 14 residues in the CDR3. Germline V lookup: CDR1 SEHNR, CDR2 FQNEAQ (reference sequence). Trimming took off 3 bases at V and 4 bases at J, with 10 bases between the two ends. CDR3 region: CASSFTGRGNTIYF. DNA for the CDR3: TGTGCCAGCAGCTTCACGGGCAGAGGAAACACCATATATTTT.

The V call is TRBV4-1, the J call TRBJ1-4; a possible D gene is TRBD1 (5 bases). The CDR3 is made up of 16 amino acids. Between the trimmed V and J ends, which lost 0 bases and 2 bases, there was a span of 10 bases. Per the germline V gene, CDR1 is MGHRA and CDR2 is YSYEKL. The CDR3 coding sequence is TGCGCCAGCAGCCAAGATCCGGCAGGGACTAATGAAAAACTGTTTTTT. It encodes CASSQDPAGTNEKLFF.

CDR3 bases: TGTGCCAGCAGCCAAGAGGGACATACCTACGAGCAGTACTTC. This sequence encodes CASSQEGHTYEQYF. J is TRBJ2-7 and V is TRBV4-2; the D gene is possibly TRBD1 (6 bases). V lost 0 bases and J lost 2, with 8 bases in between. Germline CDR1 LGHNA, CDR2 YNFKEQ. The CDR3 runs 14 residues.

The genes are TRBV25-1 and TRBJ1-1; 8 bases are shared with TRBD1. V was clipped by 6 bases and J by 0 bases; unmatched bases: 6. The CDR3 covers 15 residues. The germline V gene has CDR1 MGHDK and CDR2 SYGVNS. The CDR3 protein is CASRPGDRLNTEAFF. The CDR3 bases are TGTGCCAGCAGGCCGGGGGACAGGTTGAACACTGAAGCTTTCTTT. Complete variable domain (other parts from reference TRBV25-1 and TRBJ1-1): EADIYQTPRYLVIGTGKKITLECSQTMGHDKMYWYQQDPGMELHLIHYSYGVNSTEKGDLSSESTVSRIRTEHFPLTLESARPSHTSQYLCASRPGDRLNTEAFFGQGTRLTVV.

Only one count was recorded for this clone. V usage is TRBV5-8 and J usage is TRBJ2-5, with 7 bases identical to TRBD1. From germline, CDR1 is SGHTS and CDR2 YDEGEE. This CDR3 comprises 15 residues. V shed 4 bases, J shed 5 bases, and the junction held 11 bases outside the gene matches. The CDR3, as DNA: TGTGCCAGCAGCAAAACAGGGGACGGGTTGGAGACCCAGTACTTC. Amino acid sequence: CASSKTGDGLETQYF.

V and J are TRBV9 and TRBJ1-3, with D maybe TRBD1 (6 bases). The germline CDR1 and CDR2 sequences are SGDLS and YYNGEE. The germline V and J ends were trimmed by 7 bases and 0 bases, with 11 bases remaining between them. The CDR3 runs to 14 residues. The CDR3 reads CASAEDSSGNTIYF. The CDR3 region has the DNA TGTGCCAGCGCCGAGGACAGCTCTGGAAACACCATATATTTT.

This chain links TRBV30 with TRBJ2-6; D unclear. This CDR3 is 15 amino acids long. Trimming took off 8 bases at V and 4 bases at J, with 18 bases between the two ends. Germline CDR1 is GTSNPN and CDR2 is SVGIG (reference sequence). In DNA, the CDR3 is TGTGCCGGAAACCTTAAATTTGGGGGGGCCAACGTCCTGACTTTC. It yields the protein CAGNLKFGGANVLTF.

This clone has only one observation. The chain has TRBV28 and TRBJ2-1; D gene unclear. The CDR3 is 15 amino acids. V was cut by 5 bases and J by 0 bases, with 11 bases left in between. The germline CDR1 and CDR2 sequences are MDHEN and SYDVKM. The DNA for the CDR3 is TGTGCCAGCAGTCACACAAGTAGCTCCTACAATGAGCAGTTCTTC. This codes for CASSHTSSSYNEQFF.

This sequence joins TRBV7-2 and TRBJ2-7; tentative D call: TRBD2 (5 bases). CDR3 size: 15 residues. CDR1 is SGHTA and CDR2 is FQGNSA in the germline V gene. V was cut by 1 base and J by 5 bases, with 15 bases left in between. The CDR3 here is CASSLGGPGLNEQYF. CDR3 sequence (DNA): TGTGCCAGCAGCTTAGGAGGGCCGGGGTTGAACGAGCAGTACTTC.

The gene calls are TRBV7-2 and TRBJ2-1, with TRBD2 identical over 10 bases. Germline V gives CDR1 SGHTA, CDR2 FQGNSA. The CDR3 runs to 16 residues. V lost 1 base and J lost 8; bases outside the gene matches: 8. Written as DNA, the CDR3 is TGTGCCAGCAGCTTAGTTCCTAGCGGGAGTCTAGATGAGCAGTTCTTC. Its translation is CASSLVPSGSLDEQFF.

The chain uses TRBV28 and TRBJ2-7; weak D call: TRBD1 (6 bases). The CDR3 covers 12 residues. CDR1 is MDHEN, CDR2 SYDVKM, per germline. The V and J ends lost 6 bases and 6 bases respectively, with 12 bases between them. CDR3 loop: CASSIGGREQYF. CDR3 bases: TGTGCCAGCAGCATAGGGGGACGCGAGCAGTACTTC. The full variable domain, in which reference TRBV28 and TRBJ2-7 provide the parts outside the CDR3, is DVKVTQSSRYLVKRTGEKVFLECVQDMDHENMFWYRQDPGLGLRLIYFSYDVKMKEKGDIPEGYSVSREKKERFSLILESASTNQTSMYLCASSIGGREQYFGPGTRLTVT.